This entry describes one T cell receptor beta chain. Its antigen is not known. Germline V gene sequence: CDR1 MNHEY, CDR2 SMNVEV (reference sequence). The CDR3 runs 16 residues. V lost 4 bases to trimming and J lost 0 bases; unmatched junction nucleotides: 9. Version v3.0 of the immunoSEQ assay was performed at survey level. Sequencing targeted roughly 35,000-55,000 T-cell genomes per sample. Measured with immunoSEQ multiplex PCR; TCRdb has only the in-frame clones, and not every one. The profile shows about 31,000 clones, approximately 83% of them singletons. This sample is part of a study of long-term antiretroviral therapy in people with HIV. Overall study: The 2015 recommendation for immediate ART came about a decade after the earliest samples.

Study-wide findings and caveats: Once patients were on ART, diversity went higher but still fell short of transplant donor controls.

The TCR comes from a man aged 18 to 35 with HIV. Specimen: unsorted PBMCs, collected 0.8 years before starting antiretroviral therapy. The rearrangement links TRBV27 to TRBJ2-7, with 7 bases lining up with TRBD2. The DNA of the CDR3 is TGTGCCAGCAGTTCAAACAGCCTAGCGGTCTCCTACGAGCAGTACTTC. This sequence encodes CASSSNSLAVSYEQYF.